Shown below are 9 T cell receptor beta chains from a single sample sequenced in a study of cytomegalovirus exposure and HLA in healthy donors. Primers included in the PCR were 60 Vbeta and 13 Jbeta primers. Here immunoSEQ multiplex PCR was the method, and the copy in TCRdb shows in-frame clones only, minus some. The sample lists about 170,000 clones, almost 75% occurring once. The specimen was PBMCs. The receptors were gathered from a woman under 30 in good health and CMV-seropositive.

The chain has TRBV9 and TRBJ1-1; D perhaps matches TRBD1 (5 bases). This CDR3 is built from 17 residues. V shed 0 bases and J shed 12 bases, with 27 bases lying between them. Per germline, CDR1 SGDLS and CDR2 YYNGEE. The CDR3 is CASSVGPRGGEFLGSFF. The CDR3, as DNA: TGTGCCAGCAGCGTAGGGCCCCGGGGAGGGGAGTTTCTTGGTTCTTTCTTT.

V and J are TRBV30 and TRBJ1-5; D is undetermined. Trimming left V 0 bases short and J 0 bases short, with 21 bases between. Per germline, CDR1 GTSNPN and CDR2 SVGIG (reference sequence). The CDR3 sequence is 19 residues long. The DNA of the CDR3 is TGTGCCTGGAGTGTACCAGCCTCCAGGAAGTATGGTAGCAATCAGCCCCAGCATTTT. Translating gives CAWSVPASRKYGSNQPQHF.

J is TRBJ1-1 and V is TRBV19; D not resolved. The germline V gene encodes CDR1 LNHDA and CDR2 SQIVND (reference sequence). The CDR3 is 13 amino acids. Trimming pared 1 base from V and 0 bases from J, leaving 3 bases between. The CDR3 DNA follows: TGTGCCAGTAGTATAGGAGTGAACACTGAAGCTTTCTTT. Translated: CASSIGVNTEAFF.

This clone was counted between two and nine times. This chain links TRBV30 with TRBJ2-3, with 9 bases that match TRBD2. V trimming: 0 bases; J trimming: 4 bases; junction bases outside the gene matches: 5. From germline, CDR1 is GTSNPN and CDR2 SVGIG (reference sequence). CDR3 length: 15 amino acids. The CDR3 loop reads CAWSVQRGVADTQYF. The CDR3 nucleotides read TGTGCCTGGAGTGTACAGCGGGGGGTGGCAGATACGCAGTATTTT.

V gene TRBV7-8 combines with J gene TRBJ1-2; 10 bases are shared with TRBD1. V lost 3 bases and J lost 2; bases outside the gene matches: 3. There are 15 residues in the CDR3. The V gene's germline CDR1 is SGHVS and CDR2 FQNEAQ. In nucleotides, the CDR3 is TGTGCCAGCAGCTTGGGACAGGGGCTGAACTATGGCTACACCTTC. It yields the protein CASSLGQGLNYGYTF.

The chain carries TRBV19 and TRBJ2-2; unclear D gene. CDR3 length equals 14 residues. Germline V gene lookup returns CDR1 LNHDA and CDR2 SQIVND (reference sequence). V gave up 1 base and J gave up 8 bases, with 11 bases separating them. The CDR3 here is CASSIGYLQGELFF. CDR3 coding DNA: TGTGCCAGTAGTATAGGTTATCTACAGGGGGAGCTGTTTTTT.

On this clone itself: This same CDR3 is encoded by further DNA sequences in the sample. The chain uses TRBV7-2 and TRBJ2-7; D possibly corresponds to TRBD1 (6 bases). The CDR3 extends over 13 amino acids. Trimming took 1 base from V and 4 from J, leaving 8 bases between them. The germline gives CDR1 SGHTA, CDR2 FQGNSA. The CDR3 region is CASSLEQGYEQYF. The DNA of the CDR3 is TGTGCCAGCAGCTTAGAACAGGGTTACGAGCAGTACTTC.

The V call is TRBV19, the J call TRBJ2-7; 9 nucleotides align to TRBD1. The junction had 8 bases not matched to a gene; V was cut back by 6 bases and J by 2 bases. The germline CDR1 and CDR2 sequences are LNHDA and SQIVND (reference sequence). The CDR3 sequence is 15 residues long. For the CDR3, the DNA is TGTGCCAGTAGCCTCCCGGGACAGGGCCCCTACGAGCAGTACTTC. Its protein is CASSLPGQGPYEQYF. Filled out from reference TRBV19 and TRBJ2-7, the complete variable domain reads DGGITQSPKYLFRKEGQNVTLSCEQNLNHDAMYWYRQDPGQGLRLIYYSQIVNDFQKGDIAEGYSVSREKKESFPLTVTSAQKNPTAFYLCASSLPGQGPYEQYFGPGTRLTVT.

V gene TRBV5-6 combines with J gene TRBJ1-1, with 7 bases fitting TRBD1. CDR1 is SGHDT and CDR2 is YYEEEE in the germline V gene. CDR3 length: 15 residues. The V gene end was trimmed by 4 bases and the J gene end by 1 base; junction bases not matched to a gene: 7. This CDR3 is CASSIQGEPNTEAFF. The CDR3 nucleotides are TGTGCCAGCAGCATCCAGGGGGAGCCGAACACTGAAGCTTTCTTT.